The clone carrying this T cell receptor (beta chain) occurred a few times. Its antigen remains unidentified. Germline V gene data show CDR1 as LNHDA and CDR2 as SQIVND (reference sequence). The CDR3 totals 15 residues. The J segment lost 7 bases and the V segment lost 7 bases, leaving 7 bases of the junction unmatched. MiXCR, applied by TCRdb to the reads, yields one record per CDR3 protein. The table has some 920,000 distinct CDR3 sequences, 25% to 40% seen once. The data belong to a study of T cell repertoires in cytomegalovirus infection. Study overall: It can be stated that public TCR beta signatures indicated CMV infection as well as a matching HLA type.

Study-wide results and limits: Dominant in the ex vivo response were TCR beta clonotypes restricted by HLA-C and specific for CMV. Using cumulative public TCR beta family frequency, the authors identified those who carried CMV together with the relevant HLA.

The chain has TRBV19 and TRBJ2-1, with TRBD2 matching 13 bases. Here the sequenced sample was cultured CD8+ T cells from PBMCs, taken from culture after CMV antigen stimulation. This receptor was identified in a human donor in good health (CMV status not recorded). Some clones in this sample may be carry-over from other donors' samples. The CDR3 DNA reads as TGTGCCAGTACCTGGACTAGCGGGGGTAATAATGAGCAGTTCTTC. Its protein is CASTWTSGGNNEQFF.